A selection of T cell receptor beta chains follows, all from one sample in a study of blood T cell repertoires in COVID-19. Repertoires were generated with immunoSEQ multiplex PCR, while TCRdb's copy carries only in-frame clones and drops some. The sample yields 3,000 to 4,000 clones, 85% to 90% seen once. Source material: peripheral blood. These receptors were taken from a human donor with active COVID-19. The donor label of this sample is uncertain. Both conserved end residues are part of each CDR3. A D gene is named only where the DNA matches it firmly. A clone size is listed for some rows: how often the clone was seen (once, few, many), or a class if it is expanded.

CDR3 DNA: TGTGCCAGCAGTTCTGCGGTCAATGAGCAGTTCTTC
CDR3 protein: CASSSAVNEQFF
clone size: .
D gene: .
V gene: TRBV7-9
J gene: TRBJ2-1
CDR3 length: 12

CDR3 DNA: TGTGCCAGTAGTATGGCGGCCGCAGGGGGCGGTTACGAGCAGTACTTC
CDR3 protein: CASSMAAAGGGYEQYF
clone size: .
D gene: TRBD1
V gene: TRBV19
J gene: TRBJ2-7
CDR3 length: 16

CDR3 DNA: TGTGCCAGCAGTTCTAGTCAAGAGACCCAGTACTTC
CDR3 protein: CASSSSQETQYF
clone size: few
D gene: .
V gene: TRBV6-2/TRBV6-3
J gene: TRBJ2-5
CDR3 length: 12

CDR3 DNA: TGCGCCAGCAGCCAAGTCCATACAGACACCGGGGAGCTGTTTTTT
CDR3 protein: CASSQVHTDTGELFF
clone size: .
D gene: .
V gene: TRBV4-1
J gene: TRBJ2-2
CDR3 length: 15

CDR3 DNA: TGTGCCACCAGCAGAGAGTGGGCGGGAGGGAGATACAATGAGCAGTTCTTC
CDR3 protein: CATSREWAGGRYNEQFF
clone size: .
D gene: TRBD2
V gene: TRBV15
J gene: TRBJ2-1
CDR3 length: 17

CDR3 DNA: TGTGCCAGCAGTTCTATACCCTTCTCTGGAAACACCATATATTTT
CDR3 protein: CASSSIPFSGNTIYF
clone size: once
D gene: .
V gene: TRBV28
J gene: TRBJ1-3
CDR3 length: 15

CDR3 DNA: TGTGCCAGCAGCCCCGGACAGGAGAACACTGAAGCTTTCTTT
CDR3 protein: CASSPGQENTEAFF
clone size: .
D gene: TRBD1
V gene: TRBV5-4
J gene: TRBJ1-1
CDR3 length: 14

CDR3 DNA: TGTGCCATCAGTGATACAGGGATAACTGAAGCTTTCTTT
CDR3 protein: CAISDTGITEAFF
clone size: .
D gene: .
V gene: TRBV10-3
J gene: TRBJ1-1
CDR3 length: 13

CDR3 DNA: TGTGCCAGCAGCTCGGATTTGGGACAGGGGCGGGAGACCCAGTACTTC
CDR3 protein: CASSSDLGQGRETQYF
clone size: .
D gene: TRBD1
V gene: TRBV7-2
J gene: TRBJ2-5
CDR3 length: 16

CDR3 DNA: TGTGCCACCAGCATCACTAGCGGGAGCACAGATACGCAGTATTTT
CDR3 protein: CATSITSGSTDTQYF
clone size: .
D gene: TRBD2
V gene: TRBV15
J gene: TRBJ2-3
CDR3 length: 15

CDR3 DNA: TGTGCCAGTAGTAAGACACCCTCAGCCTCCTACGAGCAGTACTTC
CDR3 protein: CASSKTPSASYEQYF
clone size: once
D gene: .
V gene: TRBV19
J gene: TRBJ2-7
CDR3 length: 15

CDR3 DNA: TGTGCCAGCAGCCCCGAATCGTGGCGGGAGGAGTTCTTC
CDR3 protein: CASSPESWREEFF
clone size: .
D gene: TRBD2
V gene: TRBV5-8
J gene: TRBJ2-1
CDR3 length: 13

CDR3 DNA: TGTGCCAGCAGTTGGACTAGCATCACCGGGGAGCTGTTTTTT
CDR3 protein: CASSWTSITGELFF
clone size: .
D gene: TRBD2
V gene: TRBV27
J gene: TRBJ2-2
CDR3 length: 14

CDR3 DNA: TGTGCCAGCAGCTTAGGGCTAGCGGGAGGGCTTCGGCATGAGCAGTTCTTC
CDR3 protein: CASSLGLAGGLRHEQFF
clone size: .
D gene: TRBD2
V gene: TRBV7-6
J gene: TRBJ2-1
CDR3 length: 17

CDR3 DNA: TGTGCCAGCAGTTACCACGTCGTGATAGTCTCCTATGGCTACACCTTC
CDR3 protein: CASSYHVVIVSYGYTF
clone size: .
D gene: .
V gene: TRBV6-2/TRBV6-3
J gene: TRBJ1-2
CDR3 length: 16

CDR3 DNA: TGCAGCGTTGATCGGACAGGGGGAATGAATGAGCAGTTCTTC
CDR3 protein: CSVDRTGGMNEQFF
clone size: .
D gene: TRBD1
V gene: TRBV29-1
J gene: TRBJ2-1
CDR3 length: 14

CDR3 DNA: TGCGCCAGCAGCCGGGGACAGTCAAACTACGAGCAGTACTTC
CDR3 protein: CASSRGQSNYEQYF
clone size: .
D gene: TRBD1
V gene: TRBV5-1
J gene: TRBJ2-7
CDR3 length: 14

CDR3 DNA: TGCAGCGTTCGAGGGACAGGGATGAACACTGAAGCTTTCTTT
CDR3 protein: CSVRGTGMNTEAFF
clone size: .
D gene: TRBD1
V gene: TRBV29-1
J gene: TRBJ1-1
CDR3 length: 14

CDR3 DNA: TGTGCCAGCAGCTTTTTGAGGCGGGAGGGCGAAGAGACCCAGTACTTC
CDR3 protein: CASSFLRREGEETQYF
clone size: .
D gene: TRBD2
V gene: TRBV13
J gene: TRBJ2-5
CDR3 length: 16

CDR3 DNA: TGTGCCAGCAGTTTGCAGACAGGGGGTGAAAAACTGTTTTTT
CDR3 protein: CASSLQTGGEKLFF
clone size: .
D gene: TRBD1
V gene: TRBV6-5
J gene: TRBJ1-4
CDR3 length: 14

CDR3 DNA: TGTGCCAGCGGGACAGGGAAGTACGAGCAGTACTTC
CDR3 protein: CASGTGKYEQYF
clone size: .
D gene: TRBD1
V gene: TRBV27
J gene: TRBJ2-7
CDR3 length: 12

CDR3 DNA: TGTGCCAGCAGTGATATAGCAACTAATGAAAAACTGTTTTTT
CDR3 protein: CASSDIATNEKLFF
clone size: .
D gene: .
V gene: TRBV6-1
J gene: TRBJ1-4
CDR3 length: 14

CDR3 DNA: TGTGCCAGCAGCCGATCGGGACAGGGCGTAACTAATGAAAAACTGTTTTTT
CDR3 protein: CASSRSGQGVTNEKLFF
clone size: .
D gene: TRBD1
V gene: TRBV27
J gene: TRBJ1-4
CDR3 length: 17

CDR3 DNA: TGTGCCACCAGCAGAGCCGGGACTGGGGGTCAGCCCCAGCATTTT
CDR3 protein: CATSRAGTGGQPQHF
clone size: .
D gene: .
V gene: TRBV15
J gene: TRBJ1-5
CDR3 length: 15

CDR3 DNA: TGTGCCAGTAGGAGCGGGAGGGCCCTCGAAAACATTCAGTACTTC
CDR3 protein: CASRSGRALENIQYF
clone size: .
D gene: TRBD2
V gene: TRBV19
J gene: TRBJ2-4
CDR3 length: 15

CDR3 DNA: TGTGCCAGCAGCTTAGGACAGGGTGGAGGGTACGAGCAGTACTTC
CDR3 protein: CASSLGQGGGYEQYF
clone size: .
D gene: .
V gene: TRBV7-9
J gene: TRBJ2-7
CDR3 length: 15

CDR3 DNA: TGTGCCAGCAGCCTCGAGCGGGCAGGGAATTCACCCCTCCACTTT
CDR3 protein: CASSLERAGNSPLHF
clone size: .
D gene: .
V gene: TRBV7-8
J gene: TRBJ1-6
CDR3 length: 15

CDR3 DNA: TGTGCCAGCTCACCAGGGACAGCAGCTAGCTCTGGAAACACCATATATTTT
CDR3 protein: CASSPGTAASSGNTIYF
clone size: .
D gene: TRBD1
V gene: TRBV18
J gene: TRBJ1-3
CDR3 length: 17

CDR3 DNA: TGTGCCAGCAGCCCCGACTCGACGGGTGAGCAGTTCTTC
CDR3 protein: CASSPDSTGEQFF
clone size: .
D gene: .
V gene: TRBV7-3
J gene: TRBJ2-1
CDR3 length: 13

CDR3 DNA: TGTGCCAGCAGCCCGACTAACGTCCTGACTTTC
CDR3 protein: CASSPTNVLTF
clone size: .
D gene: .
V gene: TRBV28
J gene: TRBJ2-6
CDR3 length: 11

CDR3 DNA: TGTGCCAGTAGTCAGGGGTGGCAGCCCCAGCATTTT
CDR3 protein: CASSQGWQPQHF
clone size: few
D gene: .
V gene: TRBV19
J gene: TRBJ1-5
CDR3 length: 12

CDR3 DNA: TGCGCCAGCAGTGAGTCGCCCGTCCAGGGCTACGAGCAGTACTTC
CDR3 protein: CASSESPVQGYEQYF
clone size: .
D gene: .
V gene: TRBV10-1
J gene: TRBJ2-7
CDR3 length: 15

CDR3 DNA: TGTGCCAGCAGCTGGGGACAGTACTATGGCTACACCTTC
CDR3 protein: CASSWGQYYGYTF
clone size: .
D gene: TRBD1
V gene: TRBV28
J gene: TRBJ1-2
CDR3 length: 13

CDR3 DNA: TGTGCCAGCAGGGGAGCGTACGAGCAGTACTTC
CDR3 protein: CASRGAYEQYF
clone size: .
D gene: .
V gene: TRBV28
J gene: TRBJ2-7
CDR3 length: 11